This T cell receptor beta chain derives from a study of blood T cell repertoires in COVID-19. Germline V lookup: CDR1 SGHVS, CDR2 FQNEAQ. Trimming pared 5 bases from V and 8 bases from J, leaving 28 bases between. The length of the CDR3 is 18 residues. Produced via immunoSEQ multiplex PCR; TCRdb's table is partial and in-frame only. Found here are a few hundred thousand clones, around nine tenths of them singletons; the top ten hold approximately 1.5%. Participants were placed into cohorts based on the clinical history they reported. V usage is TRBV7-8 and J usage is TRBJ2-1; a possible D gene is TRBD2 (6 bases). Specimen: PBMCs or T cells enriched from blood (not recorded which). This TCR was recovered from a woman aged 18-29 years who had been exposed to COVID-19. This CDR3 is CASSHITFGGRSTDEQFF. CDR3 bases: TGTGCCAGCAGCCATATAACGTTCGGAGGGCGGAGTACGGATGAGCAGTTCTTC.